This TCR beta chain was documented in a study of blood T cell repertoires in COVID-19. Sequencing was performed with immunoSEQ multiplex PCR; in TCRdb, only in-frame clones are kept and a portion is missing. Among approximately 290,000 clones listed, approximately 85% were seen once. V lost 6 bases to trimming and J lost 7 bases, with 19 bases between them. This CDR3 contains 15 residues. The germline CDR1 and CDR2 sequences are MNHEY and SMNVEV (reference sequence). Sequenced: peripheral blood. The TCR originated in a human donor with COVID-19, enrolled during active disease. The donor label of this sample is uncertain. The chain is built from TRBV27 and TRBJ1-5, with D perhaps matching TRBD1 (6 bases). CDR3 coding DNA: TGTGCCAGCAGCCCCCCGGGGGGCGGGAGCCAGCCCCAGCATTTT. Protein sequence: CASSPPGGGSQPQHF.